The 3 T cell receptor beta chains listed next were all sequenced from one sample in a study of blood T cell repertoires in COVID-19. The table came from immunoSEQ multiplex PCR; TCRdb's copy has only in-frame clones and leaves some out. The sample records about 250,000 clones, about 80% being singletons. Source material: peripheral blood. All receptors derive from a man older than 75 with acute or convalescent COVID-19.

The chain is built from TRBV5-1 and TRBJ2-7; 8 bases agree with TRBD2. CDR1 and CDR2 (germline): SGHRS, YFSETQ. Trimming took 1 base from V and 5 from J; bases not matched to a gene: 17. The CDR3 spans 18 residues. Here the CDR3 DNA reads TGCGCCAGCAGCTTGCCAAATTTTCCGGGACTAGTAGTCCACGAGCAGTACTTC. Translating gives CASSLPNFPGLVVHEQYF. The full variable domain, its missing parts supplied by reference TRBV5-1 and TRBJ2-7, is KAGVTQTPRYLIKTRGQQVTLSCSPISGHRSVSWYQQTPGQGLQFLFEYFSETQRNKGNFPGRFSGRQFSNSRSEMNVSTLELGDSALYLCASSLPNFPGLVVHEQYFGPGTRLTVT.

The V call is TRBV28, the J call TRBJ2-7; a possible D gene is TRBD2 (5 bases). The CDR3 is made up of 12 amino acids. The germline V gene encodes CDR1 MDHEN and CDR2 SYDVKM. V shed 8 bases and J shed 1 base, with 9 bases lying between them. The CDR3 region has the DNA TGTGCCAGCGAGAGCGGTTCCTACGAGCAGTACTTC. Encoded protein: CASESGSYEQYF.

The chain joins TRBV7-2 to TRBJ2-3; D may be TRBD2 (6 bases). V was pared by 5 bases and J by 11 bases, with 26 bases between. CDR1 SGHTA and CDR2 FQGNSA come from the germline V gene. This CDR3 has 16 amino acids. CDR3 sequence: CASSATAGSPSMRQYF. The CDR3 DNA reads as TGTGCCAGCAGCGCTACGGCGGGATCTCCCTCCATGAGGCAGTATTTT.